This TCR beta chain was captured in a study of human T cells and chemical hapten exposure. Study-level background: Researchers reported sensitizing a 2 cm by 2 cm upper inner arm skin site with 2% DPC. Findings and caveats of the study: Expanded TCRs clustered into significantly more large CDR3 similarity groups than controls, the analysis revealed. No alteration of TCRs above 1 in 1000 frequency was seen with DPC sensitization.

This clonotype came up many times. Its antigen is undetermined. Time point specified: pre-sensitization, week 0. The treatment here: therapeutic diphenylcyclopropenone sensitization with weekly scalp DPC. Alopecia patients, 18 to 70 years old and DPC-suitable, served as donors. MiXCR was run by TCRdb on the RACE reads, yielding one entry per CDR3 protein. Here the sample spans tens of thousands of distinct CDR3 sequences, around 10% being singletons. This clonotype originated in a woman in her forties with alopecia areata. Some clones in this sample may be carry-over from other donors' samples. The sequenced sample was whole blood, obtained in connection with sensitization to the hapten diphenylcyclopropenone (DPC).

DNA of the CDR3: TGTGCCAGCAGTCCTTACTCCGGCGGTGGGGAGACCCAGTACTTC. Its protein product is CASSPYSGGGETQYF. The V call is TRBV6-6, the J call TRBJ2-5; no firm D call. There are 15 residues in the CDR3. The germline V and J ends were trimmed by 5 bases and 5 bases, with 18 bases remaining between them. Germline V CDR1 and CDR2: MNHNY, SVGAGI (reference sequence).